This T cell receptor (beta chain) was identified during a study of blood T cell repertoires in COVID-19. About the study: The United States, Italy and Spain were the sources of the acute and convalescent COVID-19 samples. Sources were T cells, B-cell-depleted T cells, or PBMCs; the material itself was cDNA or gDNA.

Study processing details: Nucleated cell counts were estimated from reference gene primer amplification. TCRdb's copy holds only in-frame clones and misses some; the assay was immunoSEQ multiplex PCR. The V and J calls and clone size come from that table; D and trimming were worked out from the DNA. This sample has a few hundred thousand clones, with 84% found just once. Enrolment of Seattle patients took place during active infection, and they were followed longitudinally. Per the germline V gene, CDR1 is LNHDA and CDR2 is SQIVND (reference sequence). V lost 5 bases and J 5 bases, leaving 12 bases between the germline ends. This CDR3 spans 14 amino acids.

The receptor's source is a woman aged 80 or over with COVID-19, enrolled during active disease. This chain uses TRBV19 with TRBJ2-2; the D is unclear. The material sequenced was peripheral blood. In DNA, the CDR3 is TGTGCCAGTAGTGGGCAGCAGAAAACCGGGGAGCTGTTTTTT. Translated, it gives CASSGQQKTGELFF. Supplemented by reference TRBV19 and TRBJ2-2, the full variable domain reads DGGITQSPKYLFRKEGQNVTLSCEQNLNHDAMYWYRQDPGQGLRLIYYSQIVNDFQKGDIAEGYSVSREKKESFPLTVTSAQKNPTAFYLCASSGQQKTGELFFGEGSRLTVL.